This record looks at one TCR beta chain sequence and its context. This clonotype was observed a few times. Its binding antigen is unknown. No much larger clonotype is one base removed from it; base qualities were not supplied. The germline V gene (reference sequence) provides CDR1 LGHDT and CDR2 YNNKEL. Reading from cysteine to phenylalanine, the CDR3 counts 13 amino acids. Just CDR3 DNA is preserved here, 39 bases in frame from base 1. V is cut by 3 bases and J by 3 bases, and the space between the germline ends is 8 bases. This entry belongs to a study of post-analysis software for immune sequencing data (dated by TCRdb to 2015 to 2017). In terms of the full investigation: Relapsing-remitting, secondary progressive and progressive-relapsing multiple sclerosis were recorded as disease courses, and subtype annotation was lacking for some patients. A subset of samples was prepared in parallel using single-end sample barcoding, then pooled and co-amplified after Illumina adapter ligation. The multiple sclerosis patient repertoires were compared with 10 to 12 previously published healthy control repertoires from donors aged 6 to 25 years. Broader findings and caveats from the paper: When samples were clustered directly using the F measure, samples prepared in the same batch co-clustered strongly, which prompted a batch-effect correction. Patients showed significantly higher frequencies than controls for several TRBV segments, among them TRBV5-6, TRBV5-1 and TRBV20-1. The multiple sclerosis patient group was slightly younger than the control group. Significantly lower normalized Chao1 diversity was found in multiple sclerosis patients than in controls, suggesting substantial peripheral T-cell clonal expansion.

Libraries were built with PCR. Reads for this sample came from an Illumina HiSeq 2500. To reduce PCR and sequencing biases, unique molecular identifiers were incorporated into the TCR beta cDNA libraries. Roughly 500,000 cDNA molecules were obtained for every 1 to 10 million input T cells, so each molecule roughly corresponded to one T cell. Patient libraries were prepared and sequenced with the same protocol used for the earlier healthy control dataset. Within a given batch, samples were prepared together, multiplexed and sequenced on the same HiSeq lane. As for how the authors treated the data: MIGEC was used to process the raw barcoded reads, and molecular identifier groups with only a single read were discarded before consensus assembly and CDR3 extraction. Clonotype tables were post-analysed with VDJtools, normalizing diversity by down-sampling all datasets to the smallest sample size. Repertoire overlap clustering matched CDR3 amino acid but not nucleotide sequences to correct batch-related cross-sample contamination. The public reads were reanalyzed by TCRdb: fastp trimming at Q25, MiXCR alignment, in-frame beta chains only. Each CDR3 protein gets just one entry, which takes the most common genes and DNA from the rows behind it. These V and J calls are TCRdb output, not the study's own analysis. This sample gives 700,000 to 800,000 distinct CDR3 sequences in total; 25% to 30% of them show up just once. The top ten hold 0.55% to 0.65% of the sample.

To demonstrate the VDJtools post-analysis software, TCR beta repertoires were profiled from the peripheral blood of 10 to 15 young patients with multiple sclerosis. Multiple sclerosis patients were children and adolescents aged about 6 to 17 years. The TCR originated in a girl between 5 and 17 years old with multiple sclerosis. Input material: blood. The receptor chain draws on TRBV3-1 and TRBJ2-5; the D gene is unclear. The sequenced DNA: TGTGCCAGCAGCCATCGTCTGGAAGAGACCCAGTACTTC. Translated, it reads CASSHRLEETQYF.